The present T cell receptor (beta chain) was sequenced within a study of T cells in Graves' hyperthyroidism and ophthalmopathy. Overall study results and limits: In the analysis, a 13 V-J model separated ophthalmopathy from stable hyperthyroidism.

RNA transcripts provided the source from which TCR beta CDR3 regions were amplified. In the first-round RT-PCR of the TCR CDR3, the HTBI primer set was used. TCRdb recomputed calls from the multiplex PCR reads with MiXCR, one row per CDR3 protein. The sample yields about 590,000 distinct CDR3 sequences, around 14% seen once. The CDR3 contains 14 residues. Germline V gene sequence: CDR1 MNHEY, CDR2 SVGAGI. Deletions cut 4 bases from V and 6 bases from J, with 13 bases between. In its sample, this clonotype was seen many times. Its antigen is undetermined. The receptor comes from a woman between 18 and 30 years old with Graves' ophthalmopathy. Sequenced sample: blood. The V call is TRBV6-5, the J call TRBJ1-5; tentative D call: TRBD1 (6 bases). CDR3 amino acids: CASSFRGAAQPQHF. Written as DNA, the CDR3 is TGTGCCAGCAGTTTCAGGGGAGCGGCTCAGCCCCAGCATTTT.